This T cell receptor beta chain was identified in a study of T cell changes during pregnancy in multiple sclerosis. Libraries were prepared by immunoSEQ multiplex PCR; TCRdb keeps only in-frame clonotypes and omits some of them. The sample records 80,000 to 95,000 clones, about 95% being singletons. Germline lookup yields CDR1 ENHRY and CDR2 SYGVKD. The CDR3 has 15 residues. V shed 6 bases and J 1 base; nucleotides not matched to a gene: 3. The chain joins TRBV10-3 to TRBJ2-3; 11 bases match TRBD2. The material was peripheral blood, obtained in the second trimester of pregnancy. The receptor's source is a female donor with multiple sclerosis, enrolled in a pregnancy study. Here the CDR3 DNA reads TGTGCCATCAGCCTGACTAGCGGGGGCACAGATACGCAGTATTTT. Residues: CAISLTSGGTDTQYF.